This TCR beta chain was sequenced in a study of cytomegalovirus exposure and HLA in healthy donors (dated by TCRdb to about 2017). Study-level background: In an earlier analysis of fewer than 750 of the donors, 276 Gb of sequence data and about 110 million unique TCR beta sequences from roughly 200 million T cells were reported. The T cell repertoires of 550 to 850 subjects were profiled by immunosequencing and related to cytomegalovirus serostatus. A later analysis re-examined previously published TCR beta repertoires from 610 or so donors and added high-resolution HLA genotyping to investigate patterns of TCR occurrence. Donor age, sex, ethnicity and CMV serostatus were collected together with the repertoire data. An early release covering roughly 640 HLA-typed donors comprised about 300 gigabases of sequencing data and approximately 85 million unique TCR sequences. In the later analysis, no new phenotypic data were used to find candidate immune exposures; instead, reliance was placed on TCR beta sequences and their occurrence across donors. On average, 235,054 unique TCR beta nucleotide sequences were sequenced per donor among about 400 genotyped donors of the cohort, with about 17% of those sequences being non-productive. All discovery cohort repertoires had been generated using a single sequencing platform. An earlier analysis of fewer than 700 of the donors applied high-throughput TCR beta sequencing to assess whether each TCR beta V gene segment acted as functional or pseudogenic. The aim of the study was to test whether cataloging public T cell receptors could identify signatures of past pathogen exposure. The number of donors typed differed by locus, with about 629-640 for A, B, C, DRB1 and DQB1, 522 for DQA1, 600 to 610 for DPA1, and under 490 for DPB1. Roughly 5 DR-DQ haplotypes were treated as single units for association and clustering because of strong linkage in the cohort. A later genetic analysis used genome-wide SNP genotypes for about 55% of the 666 donors, treating that subset as a discovery cohort. To predict cytomegalovirus infection status, the study combined high-throughput TCR immunosequencing, statistical association of individual TCRs with disease status, and machine learning. Of the 350 to 450 genotyped donors, 70% to 90% were placed in the genetic ancestry cluster associated with self-reported Caucasian donors. HLA typing included class I and class II loci at four-digit resolution. Along with the roughly 700-subject first cohort, a separate validation cohort of over a hundred different subjects was used.

Findings and caveats that apply to the study as a whole: CMV serostatus was the only immune exposure information available for the cohort. In a later analysis, HLA-associated TCR beta chains showed more clonal expansion and lower generation probabilities than non-associated chains that were equally common. A few of the identified cytomegalovirus-associated TCR beta chains were confirmed in vitro to be specific for cytomegalovirus antigens. The study gave a list of some 150 TCR beta chains associated with cytomegalovirus. Because counts were too low, roughly 18 rarely observed V segments, including chromosome 9 orphons, were left out of the earlier analysis of about 500 of the donors. According to the authors, the approach could potentially be generalized to other disease states and immunological phenotypes. In an earlier analysis of more than 500 of the donors, most TCR beta V segments appeared in productive rearrangements about 87% or about 30% of the time, broadly matching IMGT annotations. Cytomegalovirus status was reported to be diagnosed by the classifier with high specificity and sensitivity in both the original and validation cohorts. An association between a missense DCLRE1C variant and V-gene and J-gene trimming of TCR beta chains was found in a later genetic analysis and replicated in an independent cohort. In a later analysis, most CMV-associated TCR beta chains were found to appear HLA-restricted, with HLA associations seemingly driven largely by CMV exposure. Because the 87-base-pair reads could not distinguish some IMGT-functional V segments, including TRBV6-2 and TRBV6-3, those segments were excluded. Linkage disequilibrium might explain the correlated functional status among segregating V segments, but an unknown experimental factor could not be ruled out. In this cohort, only TCR beta chains were sequenced, and detectable features were limited by the absence of alpha or paired-chain data. When HLA alleles, especially DR and DQ, strongly co-occurred, TCR associations were difficult to assign to individual alleles. A further reported finding was that TCR beta sequences accurately predicted the HLA-A and HLA-B alleles for most subjects in the first cohort. Most TCR sequences were seen in very few donors, while some public TCRs were found in many individuals. Because some donors lacked HLA typing at each locus, the association tests relied only on the typed subset. Presence/absence analyses assumed roughly uniform sequencing depth across donors, an assumption that may not hold. In a later analysis, the rate of TCR association differed among HLA loci, with DRB1 alleles having the most associated TCRs and HLA-C alleles having the fewest. In a later analysis, several top co-occurrence clusters were reported to appear linked to parvovirus B19, influenza, CMV and Epstein-Barr virus. In a later genetic analysis, fewer N-insertions in productive TCRs were reported among donors in an Asian-associated ancestry cluster than the roughly 700-donor mean. A cluster of highly shared sequence variants was judged likely to be a technical artifact of the sequencing pipeline. A later analysis associated 16,951 TCR beta sequences with specific HLA alleles at a false discovery rate of 0.05.

To note about this clone: No antigen is known for it.

The library was produced with the immunoSEQ multiplex PCR assay. For the multiplex PCR, a mixture combining 60 forward primers for TCR Vbeta segments and 13 reverse primers for TCR Jbeta segments was used. Amplification of the CDR3 region of rearranged TCR beta genes was performed with a multiplex PCR assay on genomic DNA. Amplified TCR beta libraries were sequenced as 87-base-pair reads on the Illumina HiSeq System. Concerning the study's data processing: Across the roughly 600 repertoires, a later analysis counted roughly 84 million unique TCR beta chains, roughly 11 million of which were shared by at least two donors. A nearest-neighbor algorithm error-corrected the raw reads and collapsed the reads into unique sequences, merging closely related sequences to remove PCR and sequencing errors. V, D and J gene segments were assigned by aligning CDR3 sequences to IMGT reference sequences. For a sequence to be retained, a match of at least six nucleotides was required to both a V gene segment and a J gene segment. A rearrangement was called productive if the CDR3 had no stop codons and remained in frame with V and J, and every other rearrangement was called non-productive. CDR3 was defined by IMGT convention, running from the second conserved V-encoded cysteine to the conserved J-encoded phenylalanine. The earlier analysis of more than 450 of the donors excluded sequences that lacked an unambiguous match to a single V gene segment. In an earlier analysis of 450 to 750 of the donors, a V segment was called functional when productive rearrangements were above 56.7%, and segregating when the standard deviation between donors exceeded 5%. A statistical classification framework was built for diagnosing cytomegalovirus status from the catalog of TCR beta chain sequences. V and J gene assignment, in a later analysis, came from comparing TCR nucleotide sequences with IMGT/GENE-DB human TR gene sequences. Using the TCRdist pipeline, a later analysis assigned CDR3 sequences along with most-parsimonious VDJ recombination scenarios. In a later analysis, each TCR beta chain was defined by its CDR3 amino acid sequence together with its V-gene family, and reads without a unique V-gene family were excluded. In a later analysis, nearly 600 highly shared, low-generation-probability nucleotide sequences were removed to address suspected cross-contamination and a sequencing artifact. A later analysis calculated a clonal expansion index for each public chain from normalized within-repertoire ranks of inferred template counts. Generation probabilities in a later analysis came from a VDJ recombination model fitted to out-of-frame rearrangements, and those results were checked against IGoR. A later analysis scored TCR-TCR, TCR-HLA and TCR-CMV co-occurrence with hypergeometric tests, applying a repertoire-size bias correction to TCR pairs. A later analysis estimated false discovery rates by permuting HLA or CMV assignments 20 times. In a later analysis, co-occurring TCRs were grouped with DBSCAN, and TCRdist sequence similarity was added when clustering was performed within HLA-allele-positive subsets. Repertoires with fewer than 30,000 or more than 120,000 public chains were left out of co-occurrence clustering, as were five repertoires with anomalous nucleotide sharing. TCRdb stores this immuneACCESS table with in-frame sequences only. Part of the clones is absent; in the studies checked, under half of the shortfall reflects unresolved V genes, and no reason is known for the rest. V and J calls and clone size are those listed in that table; D and trimming were worked out from the DNA. The sample table records around 51,000 clones. The top ten clonotypes cover about 24% of the sample.

Including cysteine and phenylalanine, the CDR3 has 13 amino acids. Just the 39-base CDR3 DNA is kept, in frame starting at base 1. Unmatched junction bases come to 5, with V trimmed by 3 bases and J by 7 bases. Per the germline V gene (reference sequence), LNHNV is the CDR1 and YYDKDF is the CDR2. The cohort was made up of around 720 healthy bone marrow donors. At the time of sampling, every cohort member was nominally healthy, though immune exposures that went unrecorded were likely present. The donor was CMV seropositive and belonged to the group of 250 to 350 seropositive cohort members. Each donor provided a peripheral blood sample, and peripheral blood mononuclear cells were used for TCR beta sequencing. Genomic DNA extraction from the blood cell samples was performed with the Qiagen DNeasy Blood Extraction Kit.

Material: PBMCs. This receptor was obtained from a man aged 35 to 55 in good health and CMV-seropositive. The rearranged segments are TRBV15 and TRBJ2-7; 8 central nucleotides agree with TRBD1. Here the CDR3 is given as CATSSRGPREQYF. The DNA sequence follows: TGTGCCACCAGCAGCAGGGGGCCTCGGGAGCAGTACTTC. When the CDR3 is completed using the reference TRBV15 and TRBJ2-7 genes on either side, the full variable domain is DAMVIQNPRYQVTQFGKPVTLSCSQTLNHNVMYWYQQKSSQAPKLLFHYYDKDFNNEADTPDNFQSRRPNTSFCFLDIRSPGLGDTAMYLCATSSRGPREQYFGPGTRLTVT.